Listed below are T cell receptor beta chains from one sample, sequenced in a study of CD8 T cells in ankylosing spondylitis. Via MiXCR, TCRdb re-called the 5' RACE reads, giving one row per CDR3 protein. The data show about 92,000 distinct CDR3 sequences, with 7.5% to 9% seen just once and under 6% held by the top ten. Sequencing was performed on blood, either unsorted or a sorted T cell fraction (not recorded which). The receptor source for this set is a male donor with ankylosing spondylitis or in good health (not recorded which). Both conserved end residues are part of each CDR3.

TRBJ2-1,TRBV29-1,CSVRDRVFAYNEQFF
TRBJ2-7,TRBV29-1,CSVGLASREQYF
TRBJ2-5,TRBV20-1,CSALLAGARYQETQYF
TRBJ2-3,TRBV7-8,CASSFSRTTGADTQYF
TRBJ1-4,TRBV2,CASSDRERDEKLFF
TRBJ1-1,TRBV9,CASSVSVDTEAFF
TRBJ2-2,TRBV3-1,CASSQGTGELFF
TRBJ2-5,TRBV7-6,CASKLRTQETQYF
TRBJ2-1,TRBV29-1,CSVERRDRYNEQFF
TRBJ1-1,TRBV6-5,CASSYSSEAFF
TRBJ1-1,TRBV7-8,CASSLEQVRNTEAFF
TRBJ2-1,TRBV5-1,CASTQSGTGLGNEQFF